This entry is about one T cell receptor beta chain. Its antigen is still unknown. Per-base qualities were not stored, and no clone one base away is much larger. These data originate in a study of OX40 agonist ivuxolimab in advanced cancers. Background on the whole study: Ivuxolimab, which targeted the costimulatory receptor OX40 (CD134), was an agonistic, fully human IgG2 monoclonal antibody. Patients were allowed to have had prior anti-PD-1, anti-PD-L1 or anti-CTLA-4 therapy, and 40% to 45% of the dose-escalation patients had been treated with checkpoint inhibitors. Peripheral TCRbeta sequencing aimed to test whether ivuxolimab altered TCR sequence diversity and caused clonal T-cell expansion. Intravenous ivuxolimab was administered to patients every 2 weeks at six dose levels: 0.01, 0.1, 0.3, 1.5, 3 and 10 mg/kg. Partial responses occurred in three dose-escalation patients: two with cutaneous melanoma and one with hepatocellular carcinoma. The paper covers the monotherapy dose-escalation part of the phase I ivuxolimab trial, which included N of about 51 patients. A male proportion of roughly 80% and a mean age of 60 years, ranging from 23 to 79, were recorded for the dose-escalation cohort. Of the approximately 50 dose-escalation patients, hepatocellular carcinoma was present in approximately 20, melanoma in roughly 15, renal cell carcinoma in 9 and head and neck cancer in 9. What the research found in general, with its limitations: Antigen specificity was not determined for the clonally expanded peripheral T cells. In the 0.1-3.0 mg/kg groups, partial responders were among the patients with the lowest normalized peripheral clonal expansion, particularly in CD8+ T cells. At doses of 0.1 to 3.0 mg/kg, clonal expansion of both CD4+ and CD8+ T cells in blood was seen between baseline and week 6. After ivuxolimab, expanded clones were on average more numerous among CD8+ T cells than among CD4+ T cells. Low levels of normalized T-cell clonal expansion were also seen in some nonresponding patients.

For this chain, trimming is 2 bases at the V end and 6 bases at the J end, and the number of junction bases without a gene match is 4. From cysteine to phenylalanine, the CDR3 is 13 amino acids long. Solely the CDR3 DNA is kept, with 39 bases framed from the first base. CDR1 and CDR2, per the germline V gene, are SQVTM and ANQGSEA. The trial excluded patients who had a history of autoimmune disease or were on systemic immunosuppression. In every dose cohort, peripheral blood was drawn for TCR sequencing at baseline, cycle 4 day 1, and cycle 7 day 1. Samples came from an open-label, multicenter, first-in-human phase I dose-escalation trial of ivuxolimab. Adults with locally advanced or metastatic melanoma, renal cell carcinoma, hepatocellular carcinoma or head and neck squamous cell carcinoma were enrolled in the trial. Before TCR sequencing, CD4+ T cells and CD8+ T cells were sorted from peripheral blood as separate populations.

To sequence the TCRbeta CDR3 region, genomic DNA was isolated from the sorted cells. TCRbeta CDR3 regions were sequenced using the immunoSEQ Assay. As stored in TCRdb, this immuneACCESS dataset retains in-frame rearrangements with V and J assigned. A fraction of the clones does not appear; measured against another copy, unresolved V genes explain less than half of the discrepancy, and the remainder lacks a known reason. Present in this sample are under 85,000 clones, about 93% of which were seen just once. Around 6% of the sample belongs to the ten largest clones. Material: CD4+ or CD8+ T cells sorted from blood, obtained in a trial of the OX40 agonist ivuxolimab. This receptor was taken from an adult with an advanced solid tumor such as melanoma, head and neck, liver or kidney cancer. The chain is encoded by TRBV29-1 joined to TRBJ1-2, and 9 bases in between align with TRBD1. CDR3 reads: CSVETQGANGYTF. The DNA sequence is given as TGCAGCGTTGAAACACAGGGGGCTAATGGCTACACCTTC.